One and the same sample provided the 13 T cell receptor beta chains below, sequenced in a study of T cells in Graves' hyperthyroidism and ophthalmopathy. Regions amplified from RNA transcripts were the TCR beta CDR3 regions. HTBI primers were the set used in a first-round RT-PCR of the TCR CDR3. MiXCR, run by TCRdb on the multiplex PCR reads, gives a single entry per CDR3 protein. Of about 520,000 distinct CDR3 sequences in the sample, around 22% are singletons; the top ten hold 11%. Source material: blood. The source is a woman younger than 45 with Graves' ophthalmopathy.

This clonotype has more than one count but fewer than ten. This chain joins TRBV5-1 and TRBJ2-7; possibly TRBD1 for D (6 bases). V lost 2 bases to trimming and J lost 3 bases, with 15 bases between them. CDR3 size: 15 residues. CDR1 SGHRS and CDR2 YFSETQ come from the germline V gene. The CDR3 region has the DNA TGCGCCAGCAGCTTACCCCCAGGGGTAGGCTACGAGCAGTACTTC. It encodes CASSLPPGVGYEQYF.

The rearrangement links TRBV27 to TRBJ1-1, with 8 bases fitting TRBD1. V shed 3 bases, J shed 1 base, and the junction held 7 bases outside the gene matches. This CDR3 is 16 amino acids long. The germline V gene has CDR1 MNHEY and CDR2 SMNVEV (reference sequence). CDR3 sequence reads: CASSLTDRARNTEAFF. The CDR3 nucleotides are TGTGCCAGCAGTTTGACGGACAGGGCCAGGAACACTGAAGCTTTCTTT.

This clonotype was counted ten times or more. J is TRBJ2-2 and V is TRBV4-2; D uncertain. V was cut by 2 bases and J by 0 bases, with 10 bases left in between. There are 16 residues in the CDR3. CDR1 LGHNA and CDR2 YNFKEQ come from the germline V gene. CDR3 bases: TGTGCCAGCAGCCAAAGATTACCAACGAACACCGGGGAGCTGTTTTTT. It encodes CASSQRLPTNTGELFF.

This clonotype showed up just a few times. The chain couples TRBV6-1 to TRBJ2-2; D tentatively reads TRBD1 or TRBD2 (6 bases each). The germline V gene encodes CDR1 MNHNS and CDR2 SASEGT. V lost 6 bases and J lost 6, with 20 bases in between. The CDR3 is 16 residues long. CDR3 sequence (DNA): TGTGCCAGCAGCGGAGGGGGACACAACATTCCCGGGGAGCTGTTTTTT. This translates into CASSGGGHNIPGELFF.

This clonotype was recorded many times. The chain has TRBV11-2 and TRBJ1-2, with 7 bases aligning to TRBD1. Trimming cost V 5 bases and J 5 bases; bases outside gene matches: 14. The CDR3 consists of 16 residues. CDR1 SGHAT and CDR2 FQNNGV come from the germline V gene. The CDR3 spells CASSLSSTGTAYGYTF. Here the CDR3 DNA reads TGTGCCAGCAGCCTTTCCTCAACCGGGACAGCTTATGGCTACACCTTC.

This clonotype occurred many times. The chain is built from TRBV12-5 and TRBJ1-2; a weak D match, TRBD1 (5 bases). Per germline, CDR1 LGHNT and CDR2 FRNRAP. The CDR3 is 16 residues long. With 6 bases removed from V and 5 bases from J, the gap between germline ends came to 22 bases. The CDR3 loop reads CASGTLDGALLYGYTF. Written as DNA, the CDR3 is TGTGCTAGTGGCACCCTGGACGGGGCGCTCCTATATGGCTACACCTTC.

This clonotype has ten or more counts. The chain couples TRBV7-2 to TRBJ1-2; no definite D call. Trimming removed 2 bases from V and 13 bases from J, with 17 bases in between. This CDR3 is 13 amino acids long. CDR1 is SGHTA and CDR2 is FQGNSA in the germline V gene. CDR3 sequence (DNA): TGTGCCAGCAGCTTATGGGTAGGGTCGGATCTCACCTTC. This sequence encodes CASSLWVGSDLTF.

On this clonotype: It may be a read error: a sequence one base away is much more abundant. This rearrangement joins TRBV19 to TRBJ1-2; a possible D gene is TRBD1 (5 bases). CDR1 and CDR2 (germline): LNHDA, SQIVND (reference sequence). Trimming took off 7 bases at V and 4 bases at J, with 16 bases between the two ends. The CDR3 sequence is 14 residues long. CDR3 protein: CASTPGRVSYGYTF. In nucleotides, the CDR3 is TGTGCCAGTACCCCGGGCAGGGTGTCCTATGGCTACACCTTC.

The rearrangement joins TRBV6-1 to TRBJ1-2; 7 nucleotides align to TRBD1. Germline V gives CDR1 MNHNS, CDR2 SASEGT. The CDR3 sequence is 14 residues long. With V trimmed by 6 bases and J by 3 bases, 7 bases remained unmatched. CDR3 coding DNA: TGTGCCAGCAGAGGCCCCGACAGGGACTATGGCTACACCTTC. Its translation is CASRGPDRDYGYTF.

The CDR3 nucleotides read TGTGCCACAGGCCCGACTCGTTACGAGCAGTACTTC. This gives the protein CATGPTRYEQYF. V and J are TRBV15 and TRBJ2-7; no clear D gene. This CDR3 contains 12 residues. The ends were cut back, 9 bases at V and 4 bases at J, with 13 bases in the middle. Per germline, CDR1 LNHNV and CDR2 YYDKDF (reference sequence).

V is TRBV2 and J is TRBJ2-5; TRBD1 agrees at 9 bases. CDR3 length: 18 amino acids. Germline V CDR1 and CDR2: SNHLY, FYNNEI. Trimming removed 1 base from V and 5 bases from J; junction bases left unmatched: 14. CDR3 loop: CASSEVGTGRIDAETQYF. The CDR3, as DNA: TGTGCCAGCAGTGAAGTTGGGACAGGGAGAATTGACGCTGAGACCCAGTACTTC.

The CDR3 sequence: CASSLDYPAGQYF. The CDR3 DNA follows: TGCGCCAGCAGCTTGGACTACCCAGCAGGGCAGTACTTC. The chain couples TRBV5-1 to TRBJ2-7, with D unclear. The V gene's germline CDR1 is SGHRS and CDR2 YFSETQ. V was clipped by 0 bases and J by 9 bases, with 13 bases between them. The CDR3 consists of 13 residues.

This clonotype was picked up many times. The gene calls are TRBV20-1 and TRBJ1-6; D remains unclear. Germline V gene lookup returns CDR1 DFQATT and CDR2 SNEGSKA (reference sequence). The CDR3 is 19 residues long. With 3 bases removed from V and 0 bases from J, the gap between germline ends came to 21 bases. The CDR3 here is CSASVTAPGLSSYNSPLHF. The CDR3 bases are TGCAGTGCTAGCGTAACGGCTCCGGGCCTGAGCTCCTATAATTCACCCCTCCACTTT.